This TCR beta chain was sequenced for a study of T cell repertoires in cytomegalovirus infection. Study background: Epitope selection comprised recently identified HLA-C-restricted CMV epitopes and well-studied HLA-B-restricted CMV epitopes. It can be stated that public TCR beta signatures indicated CMV infection as well as a matching HLA type.

TCRdb reprocessed the reads via MiXCR and lists one record per CDR3 protein. The table includes 300,000 or so distinct CDR3 sequences, approximately 25% detected once. Study-wide results and limits: In two of eight donors, the top clonotype was HLA-C-restricted CMV-specific.

This CDR3 spans 14 amino acids. CDR1 and CDR2 from the germline V gene are SGHTA and FQGNSA. J lost 1 base, V lost 5 bases, and 4 bases had no gene match. A remark on this clonotype: Antigen unknown.

The starting material was cultured PBMCs, obtained from culture after CMV antigen stimulation. This clonotype was obtained from a human donor in good health (CMV status not recorded). Some clones in this sample may be carry-over from other donors' samples. The gene calls are TRBV7-2 and TRBJ1-1, with TRBD1 matching over 7 bases. In DNA form, the CDR3 reads TGTGCCAGCAGCAAGACAGGGTGGAACACTGAAGCTTTCTTT. Its protein product is CASSKTGWNTEAFF.